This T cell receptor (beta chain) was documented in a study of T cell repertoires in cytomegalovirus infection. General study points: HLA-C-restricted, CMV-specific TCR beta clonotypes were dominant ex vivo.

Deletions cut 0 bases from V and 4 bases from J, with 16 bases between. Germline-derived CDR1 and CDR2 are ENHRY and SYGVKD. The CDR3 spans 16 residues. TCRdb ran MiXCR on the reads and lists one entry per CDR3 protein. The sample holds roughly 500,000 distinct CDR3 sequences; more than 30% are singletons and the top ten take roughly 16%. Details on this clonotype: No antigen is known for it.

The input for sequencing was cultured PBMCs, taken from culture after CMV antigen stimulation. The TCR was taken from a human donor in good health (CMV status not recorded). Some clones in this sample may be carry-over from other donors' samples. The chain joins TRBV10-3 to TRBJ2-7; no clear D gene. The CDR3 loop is CAISESRVQGIYEQYF. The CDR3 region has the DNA TGTGCCATCAGTGAGTCAAGGGTCCAAGGAATTTACGAGCAGTACTTC.